Each of the 14 T cell receptor beta chains below was sequenced from the same sample in a study of blood T cell repertoires in COVID-19. Sequenced by immunoSEQ multiplex PCR; TCRdb stores in-frame clones only, minus some. The data hold 110,000 to 150,000 clones, with about 91% observed a single time. Source material: peripheral blood. These receptor sequences come from a woman aged 60-70 years with acute or convalescent COVID-19.

J is TRBJ2-7 and V is TRBV11-3; D is uncertain. This CDR3 is 13 amino acids long. V was pared by 4 bases and J by 6 bases, with 13 bases between. Germline-derived CDR1 and CDR2 are SGHNT and YENEEA. The CDR3 coding sequence is TGTGCCAGCAGCTCCCCCGGTCTCGGCGAGCAGTACTTC. Translated: CASSSPGLGEQYF. Looking up the rest from reference TRBV11-3 and TRBJ2-7 gives the full variable domain: EAGVVQSPRYKIIEKKQPVAFWCNPISGHNTLYWYLQNLGQGPELLIRYENEEAVDDSQLPKDRFSAERLKGVDSTLKIQPAELGDSAVYLCASSSPGLGEQYFGPGTRLTVT.

The rearrangement links TRBV12-5 to TRBJ2-5; maybe TRBD1 (5 bases). Trimming took off 5 bases at V and 2 bases at J, with 18 bases between the two ends. This CDR3 has 16 residues. Germline loops: CDR1 LGHNT, CDR2 FRNRAP. Here the CDR3 DNA reads TGTGCTAGTGGTCCCTTTGGGGCGAAAAGGCAAGAGACCCAGTACTTC. As protein: CASGPFGAKRQETQYF.

V and J are TRBV28 and TRBJ1-2, with 7 bases fitting TRBD1. Germline V lookup: CDR1 MDHEN, CDR2 SYDVKM. This CDR3 contains 16 residues. Trimming took 4 bases from V and 2 from J; bases not matched to a gene: 10. CDR3 in amino acids: CASSSPRTGSNYGYTF. The CDR3, as DNA: TGTGCCAGCAGTTCCCCCCGGACAGGAAGCAACTATGGCTACACCTTC.

The chain links TRBV4-3 to TRBJ1-4; D call uncertain. The CDR3 sequence is 15 residues long. Germline V gives CDR1 LGHNA, CDR2 YSLEER. V gave up 5 bases and J gave up 10 bases, with 20 bases separating them. CDR3 nucleotides: TGCGCCAGCAGCACTGGTCCGATAGGAGTCGGAAAACTGTTTTTT. Encoded protein: CASSTGPIGVGKLFF.

This rearrangement joins TRBV18 to TRBJ2-1; 10 positions match TRBD1. The CDR3 is 16 amino acids. After removal of 3 bases from V and 9 bases from J, the junction contained 11 bases not matched to a gene. Per the germline V gene, CDR1 is KGHSH and CDR2 is LQKENI. CDR3 sequence (DNA): TGTGCCAGCTCACCTACGTGGGGACAGGGGCAGGGTGAGCAGTTCTTC. Amino acids: CASSPTWGQGQGEQFF.

The rearrangement uses TRBV12-3 or TRBV12-4 and TRBJ2-3, with D possibly being TRBD1 (6 bases). The CDR3 length is 13 residues. V was trimmed by 4 bases and J by 5 bases, leaving 10 bases between them. For the CDR3, the DNA is TGTGCCAGCAGTTACAGGGAGAGAGATACGCAGTATTTT. Encoded protein: CASSYRERDTQYF.

J is TRBJ1-5 and V is TRBV6-5, with D possibly being TRBD1 (5 bases). The CDR3 is made up of 15 amino acids. V was shortened by 0 bases and J by 2 bases, with 8 bases between the two germline ends. Germline V CDR1 and CDR2: MNHEY, SVGAGI. The CDR3 is CASSYSGGGNQPQHF. CDR3 in DNA: TGTGCCAGCAGTTACTCGGGAGGGGGCAATCAGCCCCAGCATTTT.

The sample holds one count of this clone. The chain is built from TRBV6-6 and TRBJ1-5; no reliable D call. Per the germline V gene, CDR1 is MNHNY and CDR2 is SVGAGI (reference sequence). The CDR3 runs to 15 residues. Trimming took 6 bases from V and 3 from J, leaving 15 bases between them. The chain's CDR3 is CASSLTPGPNQPQHF. The CDR3 DNA reads TGTGCCAGCAGCCTTACACCTGGCCCCAATCAGCCCCAGCATTTT.

The chain has TRBV6-2 or TRBV6-3 and TRBJ2-1; 11 positions match TRBD2. The length of the CDR3 is 16 residues. With 5 bases clipped from V and 4 bases from J, the junction kept 7 bases outside the gene matches. In germline, CDR1 is MNHEY, CDR2 SVGEGT. CDR3 amino acids: CASSIGSGGAYNEQFF. CDR3 DNA: TGTGCCAGCAGTATCGGTAGCGGGGGGGCTTACAATGAGCAGTTCTTC.

A single count supports this clone. V gene TRBV9 combines with J gene TRBJ2-7, with 8 positions matching TRBD2. The germline CDR1 and CDR2 sequences are SGDLS and YYNGEE. The CDR3 runs 15 residues. Trimming removed 2 bases from V and 2 bases from J; junction bases left unmatched: 6. The CDR3: CASSVGGGTTYEQYF. The CDR3 nucleotides are TGTGCCAGCAGCGTGGGCGGGGGGACCACCTACGAGCAGTACTTC.

The V call is TRBV7-9, the J call TRBJ2-5; 8 positions agree with TRBD1. Germline V gene lookup returns CDR1 SEHNR and CDR2 FQNEAQ (reference sequence). V lost 4 bases to trimming and J lost 5 bases; unmatched junction nucleotides: 15. This CDR3 comprises 17 residues. The CDR3 bases are TGTGCCAGCAGCTCGAGTCAGGGGGCGGGAAGTGGGGAGACCCAGTACTTC. Its translation is CASSSSQGAGSGETQYF.

The chain links TRBV6-5 to TRBJ1-2; D possibly corresponds to TRBD1 (6 bases). Trimming took off 6 bases at V and 6 bases at J, with 17 bases between the two ends. The CDR3 extends over 14 amino acids. Germline-derived CDR1 and CDR2 are MNHEY and SVGAGI. DNA of the CDR3: TGTGCCAGCAGGACCGGGACACCCTATAATGGCTACACCTTC. This sequence encodes CASRTGTPYNGYTF.

This chain links TRBV9 with TRBJ2-3, with a possible D match to TRBD2 (6 bases). CDR1 SGDLS and CDR2 YYNGEE come from the germline V gene. The CDR3 loop spans 17 amino acids. Trimming removed 3 bases at V and 0 bases at J, with 17 bases between. This CDR3 is CASSAEYGGFSTDTQYF. The CDR3 DNA reads TGTGCCAGCAGCGCCGAGTACGGGGGTTTTAGCACAGATACGCAGTATTTT.

The V call is TRBV7-8, the J call TRBJ2-7, with 13 positions matching TRBD2. The CDR3 has 17 amino acids. V lost 5 bases, J lost 0 bases, and 7 bases stayed unmatched. Germline-derived CDR1 and CDR2 are SGHVS and FQNEAQ. Written as DNA, the CDR3 is TGTGCCAGCAGCCTCGGACTAGCGGGGGACCTCTCCTACGAGCAGTACTTC. It translates to CASSLGLAGDLSYEQYF.